The 14 T cell receptor beta chains given below trace back to one sample, sequenced in a study of circulating and synovial CD4+ cells in juvenile arthritis. Only in-frame clones appear in the TCRdb table, and some are missing; sequencing was by immunoSEQ multiplex PCR. The data contain around 32,000 clones, around 95% of them singletons. The sample comprised CD4+ T cells from blood. The receptors derive from a human donor with juvenile idiopathic arthritis.

The chain employs TRBV19 and TRBJ1-1; D is perhaps TRBD1 (6 bases). The V gene lost 5 bases and the J gene lost 5 bases, with 18 bases spanning the gap. This CDR3 contains 15 residues. The V gene's germline CDR1 is LNHDA and CDR2 SQIVND (reference sequence). CDR3 residues: CASSPGRGLETEAFF. As DNA, the CDR3 is TGTGCCAGTAGTCCGGGAAGGGGGTTGGAAACTGAAGCTTTCTTT. The whole variable domain, filled in from reference TRBV19 and TRBJ1-1, reads DGGITQSPKYLFRKEGQNVTLSCEQNLNHDAMYWYRQDPGQGLRLIYYSQIVNDFQKGDIAEGYSVSREKKESFPLTVTSAQKNPTAFYLCASSPGRGLETEAFFGQGTRLTVV.

The chain is built from TRBV11-2 and TRBJ2-5; 8 bases align to TRBD1. The CDR3 has 12 residues. Trimming cost V 1 base and J 13 bases; bases outside gene matches: 5. CDR1 is SGHAT, CDR2 FQNNGV, per germline. Here the CDR3 DNA reads TGTGCCAGCAGCTTAGCCCAGGGGGCAGGGTACTTC. As protein: CASSLAQGAGYF.

The rearrangement uses TRBV18 and TRBJ1-1; the match to TRBD1 covers 11 bases. The V gene end was trimmed by 6 bases and the J gene end by 3 bases; junction bases not matched to a gene: 6. The CDR3 sequence is 15 residues long. The germline V gene has CDR1 KGHSH and CDR2 LQKENI. The DNA of the CDR3 is TGTGCCAGCTCCGCATTGGGACAGGGGGACACTGAAGCTTTCTTT. Translating gives CASSALGQGDTEAFF.

The chain combines TRBV28 with TRBJ2-3, with TRBD1 matching over 7 bases. CDR3 length: 16 amino acids. The J segment lost 0 bases and the V segment lost 5 bases, leaving 8 bases of the junction unmatched. Per the germline V gene, CDR1 is MDHEN and CDR2 is SYDVKM. CDR3 amino acids: CASSHDRAGSTDTQYF. CDR3 nucleotide sequence: TGTGCCAGCAGTCACGACAGGGCCGGTAGCACAGATACGCAGTATTTT.

This chain links TRBV11-2 with TRBJ1-1; TRBD1 agrees at 7 bases. Per the germline V gene, CDR1 is SGHAT and CDR2 is FQNNGV. Losses at the gene ends were 3 bases for V and 1 base for J; bases not matched to a gene: 5. The CDR3 runs to 15 residues. The CDR3 DNA follows: TGTGCCAGCAGCTTGGAGGGGGCGGGGAACACTGAAGCTTTCTTT. As protein: CASSLEGAGNTEAFF.

The V call is TRBV19, the J call TRBJ1-2; a weak D match, TRBD1 (5 bases). There are 16 residues in the CDR3. V dropped 9 bases and J dropped 0 bases, with 20 bases sitting between them. The V gene's germline CDR1 is LNHDA and CDR2 SQIVND (reference sequence). The CDR3 spells CASTSGRERANYGYTF. DNA of the CDR3: TGTGCCAGCACGAGTGGCAGGGAAAGGGCTAACTATGGCTACACCTTC.

The V gene is TRBV6-1, the J gene TRBJ2-1, with 9 bases fitting TRBD2. V shed 6 bases, J shed 10 bases, and the junction held 13 bases outside the gene matches. The germline V gene has CDR1 MNHNS and CDR2 SASEGT. The CDR3 contains 15 residues. The CDR3 bases are TGTGCCAGCAGGGCCAAGAGACTAGCGGAAGTCGAGCAGTTCTTC. Its protein is CASRAKRLAEVEQFF.

J is TRBJ2-5 and V is TRBV11-2, with TRBD1 as a possible D gene (5 bases). CDR3 length: 15 residues. Germline V gives CDR1 SGHAT, CDR2 FQNNGV. Trimming shortened V by 0 bases and J by 4 bases, and 12 bases separated the two germline ends. The CDR3 coding sequence is TGTGCCAGCAGCTTAGAACAGATCACAGGAGAGACCCAGTACTTC. Translated, it gives CASSLEQITGETQYF.

The rearrangement links TRBV18 to TRBJ2-3; TRBD1 is a possible D gene (6 bases). The germline V gene encodes CDR1 KGHSH and CDR2 LQKENI. V was cut by 3 bases and J by 3 bases, with 10 bases left in between. This CDR3 has 14 amino acids. CDR3 residues: CASSPGAGTDTQYF. In DNA, the CDR3 is TGTGCCAGCTCACCGGGGGCTGGGACAGATACGCAGTATTTT.

The chain carries TRBV1 and TRBJ2-3; the D call in the table, TRBD2, was not verified against the DNA. TRBV1 represents a pseudogene. The CDR3 runs 17 residues. CDR3 in DNA: TGCACCAGCAGCCCTGGACCGAGCGGGAGTGGGACAGATACGCAGTATTTT. It specifies CTSSPGPSGSGTDTQYF.

The chain carries TRBV28 and TRBJ2-7; the match to TRBD2 covers 8 bases. CDR3 length: 16 residues. J gave up 5 bases and V 3 bases, and 12 bases lay outside the gene matches. CDR1 is MDHEN, CDR2 SYDVKM, per germline. CDR3 protein: CASSFVPSGRGNEQYF. In DNA form, the CDR3 reads TGTGCCAGCAGTTTCGTTCCATCCGGGAGGGGGAACGAGCAGTACTTC.

This chain connects TRBV28 to TRBJ1-1; 7 nucleotides match TRBD1. The CDR3 runs to 11 residues. Germline lookup yields CDR1 MDHEN and CDR2 SYDVKM. Losses at the gene ends were 8 bases for V and 8 bases for J; bases not matched to a gene: 5. The CDR3 here is CASSLDREAFF. The CDR3 coding sequence is TGTGCCAGCTCCTTGGACAGGGAAGCTTTCTTT.

The genes are TRBV4-2 and TRBJ2-3; TRBD2 matches at 7 bases. With V trimmed by 0 bases and J by 4 bases, 13 bases remained unmatched. The CDR3 runs 18 residues. Per germline, CDR1 LGHNA and CDR2 YNFKEQ. CDR3 amino acids: CASSQDRASGVSPDTQYF. The CDR3 nucleotides read TGTGCCAGCAGCCAAGATCGGGCGAGCGGGGTGTCGCCAGATACGCAGTATTTT.

V usage is TRBV7-3 and J usage is TRBJ1-2; 10 nucleotides match TRBD1. CDR3 length: 14 amino acids. The V segment lost 1 base and the J segment 8 bases; nucleotides outside the gene matches: 4. The germline V gene has CDR1 SGHTA and CDR2 FQGTGA. CDR3 loop: CASSLKDRGHGYTF. CDR3 nucleotides: TGTGCCAGCAGCTTAAAAGACAGGGGGCACGGCTACACCTTC.